Each of the 8 T cell receptor beta chains below was sequenced from the same sample in a study of T cell clones after liver transplantation. Assay used: immunoSEQ multiplex PCR; TCRdb lists only in-frame clones, some missing. The sample holds 70,000 or so clones, roughly 90% seen once. The material was CD4+ T cells from blood, obtained before liver transplant. Source of these receptors: a human donor who received a liver transplant.

This clone was seen once. This sequence joins TRBV28 and TRBJ2-7; either TRBD1 or TRBD2 may supply D (7 bases each). Germline-derived CDR1 and CDR2 are MDHEN and SYDVKM. V shed 10 bases and J shed 0 bases, with 19 bases lying between them. This CDR3 has 15 residues. This CDR3 is CATNQGGGISYEQYF. The CDR3 DNA reads TGTGCCACCAACCAGGGGGGAGGGATCTCCTACGAGCAGTACTTC.

The genes are TRBV2 and TRBJ2-5; tentative D call: TRBD2 (6 bases). The V gene's germline CDR1 is SNHLY and CDR2 FYNNEI. This CDR3 is built from 14 residues. V lost 6 bases and J lost 5, with 16 bases in between. The CDR3 region is CASRGGTWGETQYF. The CDR3 coding sequence is TGTGCCAGCAGGGGCGGGACTTGGGGGGAGACCCAGTACTTC.

This rearrangement joins TRBV5-5 to TRBJ1-5; 8 bases agree with TRBD1. The V segment lost 4 bases and the J segment 3 bases; nucleotides outside the gene matches: 3. CDR1 is SGHKS, CDR2 YYEKEE, per germline (reference sequence). The CDR3 loop spans 14 amino acids. CDR3 bases: TGTGCCAGCAGCCGCAGGGGGCACAATCAGCCCCAGCATTTT. Its translation is CASSRRGHNQPQHF.

The V call is TRBV7-8, the J call TRBJ2-2; 9 bases fit TRBD1. The CDR3 runs 14 residues. The ends lost 8 bases at V and 4 bases at J; junction bases unmatched: 5. Germline V gene sequence: CDR1 SGHVS, CDR2 FQNEAQ. Here the CDR3 DNA reads TGTGCCAGCTCGAGACAGGGGGTCACCGGGGAGCTGTTTTTT. The encoded protein is CASSRQGVTGELFF.

V is TRBV6-5 and J is TRBJ2-7, with 10 bases that match TRBD1. The V gene's germline CDR1 is MNHEY and CDR2 SVGAGI. The CDR3 spans 14 residues. With 9 bases clipped from V and 6 bases from J, the junction kept 11 bases outside the gene matches. CDR3 protein: CASKTGGAMGEQYF. The CDR3 nucleotides read TGTGCCAGTAAGACAGGGGGCGCGATGGGCGAGCAGTACTTC.

The J gene is TRBJ2-7, the V gene TRBV29-1; possible D gene TRBD2, 5 bases. The CDR3 runs 14 residues. V lost 6 bases and J 3 bases, leaving 18 bases between the germline ends. The V gene's germline CDR1 is SQVTM and CDR2 ANQGSEA. CDR3 DNA: TGCAGCGTGGCGAGGGAATTGGGGAGCTACGAGCAGTACTTC. Residues: CSVARELGSYEQYF.

The chain has TRBV7-2 and TRBJ1-2; tentative D call: TRBD1 (6 bases). The CDR3 length is 13 residues. CDR1 and CDR2 from the germline V gene are SGHTA and FQGNSA. V was pared by 7 bases and J by 5 bases, with 14 bases between. The CDR3 region is CASTWSQGYGYTF. CDR3 in DNA: TGTGCCAGCACTTGGTCTCAGGGGTATGGCTACACCTTC. Together with reference TRBV7-2 and TRBJ1-2, the CDR3 gives the full variable domain: GAGVSQSPSNKVTEKGKDVELRCDPISGHTALYWYRQSLGQGLEFLIYFQGNSAPDKSGLPSDRFSAERTGGSVSTLTIQRTQQEDSAVYLCASTWSQGYGYTFGSGTRLTVV.

There are a few counts of this clone. This sequence joins TRBV6-1 and TRBJ1-2; D may be TRBD1 (6 bases). The CDR3 sequence is 13 residues long. Germline V gene sequence: CDR1 MNHNS, CDR2 SASEGT. V was shortened by 4 bases and J by 3 bases, with 9 bases between the two germline ends. CDR3 loop: CASSAGGYYGYTF. DNA for the CDR3: TGTGCCAGCAGTGCGGGGGGCTACTATGGCTACACCTTC.